This TCR beta chain originates from a study of blood T cells in healthy people across ages (dated by TCRdb to the mid-2010s). With respect to the entire study: In model experiments, template switching captured roughly one uniquely barcoded TCR beta cDNA molecule for every two T cells. The study measured age-related changes in TCR beta repertoire diversity using deep sequencing normalized with unique cDNA molecular identifiers. Donors were grouped into four age groups: young (average roughly 17 years), middle-aged (roughly 40), aged (about 59) and long-lived (over 80). Two additional independent replicas of 1 million unique cDNA reads from the same blood draw were analyzed for two donors (one aged 18 to 30 and one aged 80 or older).

Trimming leaves V shorter by 5 bases and J shorter by 7 bases, with the junction holding 6 bases beyond the gene matches. From its cysteine to its phenylalanine, the CDR3 spans 14 amino acids. This entry keeps only the CDR3 DNA: 42 bases, framed from base 1. From the germline V gene, CDR1 is SGHTA and CDR2 is FQGNSA. Systemically healthy Caucasian individuals from Russia, approximately 39 in total and aged about 6 to 100 years, were included as donors. Each donor gave 8 to 10 milliliters of peripheral blood, collected into EDTA-treated Vacutainer tubes. PBMCs were isolated by Ficoll-Paque density-gradient centrifugation, with at least 7 million obtained per sample. Total RNA, at least 6 micrograms per sample, was extracted from PBMCs with Trizol reagent. The percentages of naive CD45RAhigh/CD27high T cells were determined by flow cytometry on a PBMC aliquot from every donor. Library preparation was by 5' RACE. Sequencing was carried out with an Illumina HiSeq 2500. A second roughly 7 to 11 cycle PCR used a sample-barcoded 5' primer and a J-beta primer mix. Each TCR beta cDNA molecule received a unique molecular identifier from a template-switch 5' adaptor carrying 12 random nucleotides. Each sample yielded at least 3 million CDR3-containing paired-end reads. First-strand cDNA synthesis was performed from all RNA using the Mint cDNA synthesis kit, with priming by a TRBC-specific oligonucleotide. Following uracil-DNA glycosylase treatment, a first 18-cycle PCR with universal primers M1SS and BC2_uni_R was performed on all cDNA. The study's processing was this. For normalization, 1 million high-quality reads were randomly selected from each sample, with every read carrying a distinct molecular identifier. Instead of being binned into consensus sequences, reads with shared molecular identifiers were discarded. MiTCR, run with a Q25 quality threshold and the strictest error-elimination algorithm, handled CDR3 identification, clonotype clustering and error correction. A nonparametric unseen species model with Euler transformation was used to estimate lower-bound total TCR beta diversity. TCRdb trimmed public reads at Q25 via fastp, called clones via MiXCR and kept in-frame beta chains. Identical CDR3 protein sequences are pooled into one entry, listed with their most common genes and DNA. The V and J calls were not made by the authors but by TCRdb's processing. This sample comprises about 720,000 distinct CDR3 sequences, around 25% of them detected only once. Of the sample, more than 3% falls within the top ten clones.

Of note for this clonotype: No cognate antigen has been identified for it. No clone much larger than this one lies a single base away; base qualities are absent.

The paper's findings and limits, for the study overall: Observed TCR beta diversity per million T cells fell roughly linearly with age, and a significant reduction was already apparent by age around 44. The long-lived group showed more naive CD4+ T cells, fewer expanded clones and increased TCR diversity than the aged group, suggesting age selection. Since profiling was done on bulk unsorted PBMCs, naive and antigen-experienced compartments could not be conclusively compared. Donor CMV infection status was unknown, potentially confounding age-related changes in expanded clonotypes. A strong correlation was found between observed TCR beta diversity and the percentage of naive T cells measured by flow cytometry. Estimates of total diversity based on one million sequenced T cells were regarded as lower bounds and as underestimates.

The same sample was also used in a study of T cells of mothers and their children. That second report states: Nine systemically healthy Caucasian individuals served as donors, namely three mothers together with their six children. cDNA synthesis used all of the extracted RNA, with 1.5 ug of RNA in each 15 ul reaction. Sample barcodes and 2-4 random nucleotides were added via the M1S primer in the second PCR. More than 9 million TCR beta CDR3 reads were obtained from each mother, and 2.5 million to 3 million reads were obtained from each child. In both related and unrelated pairs, thymic selection shapes the output of TCR recombination in a similar way, with inherited differences having only a minor effect. Normalized repertoire overlap in related mother-child pairs was always slightly higher than in unrelated mother-child pairs, but the difference was never significant. With a sensitivity of about 100 clones per million clonotypes, no persistent microchimeric T cell clones were detected. To look for features that set related mother-child pairs apart from unrelated individuals, the researchers ran deep NGS to compare the TCR beta repertoires of mothers and children. Mothers averaged roughly 36 +/- 4 years of age and children averaged 11 +/- 4 years. After adapter ligation with NEBNext reagents, the libraries were sequenced on Illumina HiSeq 2000 with 100+100 nt paired-end reads. Mother and child libraries were prepared a month apart and sequenced in separate runs to prevent cross-contamination. For each donor, between about 450,000 and 2,300,000 distinct TCR beta clonotypes were identified. Naive TCR beta clonotypes were estimated from low-frequency clonotypes matched to each donor's FACS-determined naive share, without sorting.

This receptor was taken from a boy younger than 18 in good health. The rearrangement combines TRBV7-2 with TRBJ1-5; 9 of the junction bases match TRBD1. The sequenced material came from blood. The sequenced DNA: TGTGCCAGCAGCCTCCGACAGGGGGACCAGCCCCAGCATTTT. The resulting protein is CASSLRQGDQPQHF. The entire variable domain, with the stretches around the CDR3 drawn from the reference TRBV7-2 and TRBJ1-5 proteins, is GAGVSQSPSNKVTEKGKDVELRCDPISGHTALYWYRQSLGQGLEFLIYFQGNSAPDKSGLPSDRFSAERTGGSVSTLTIQRTQQEDSAVYLCASSLRQGDQPQHFGDGTRLSIL.